One and the same sample provided the 7 T cell receptor beta chains below, sequenced in a study of tumor-infiltrating lymphocytes in oesophageal squamous cell carcinoma. TCRdb re-called the PCR reads with MiXCR, one entry per CDR3 protein. The sample shows fewer than 18,000 distinct CDR3 sequences, 53% of them seen only once. Specimen: esophageal tumor tissue. All receptors derive from a male donor with esophageal squamous cell carcinoma.

This clonotype was seen many times. The chain uses TRBV6-1 and TRBJ1-4; D is unresolved. The CDR3 spans 15 residues. V was pared by 1 base and J by 4 bases, with 10 bases between. Germline values: CDR1 MNHNS, CDR2 SASEGT. The CDR3 coding sequence is TGTGCCAGCAGTGAAGTCGGCAGTCGTAATGAAAAACTGTTTTTT. Its translation is CASSEVGSRNEKLFF.

The chain joins TRBV7-2 to TRBJ2-3; the match to TRBD2 covers 12 bases. The CDR3 has 18 amino acids. V lost 5 bases to trimming and J lost 4 bases; unmatched junction nucleotides: 13. Germline values: CDR1 SGHTA, CDR2 FQGNSA. CDR3 in DNA: TGTGCCAGCAGCCCCCTAGCGGGAGGGCCGGAAGGGGCAGATACGCAGTATTTT. Encoded protein: CASSPLAGGPEGADTQYF.

For this clonotype: Sequence at one end of the junction differs from germline and may be a read error. The chain employs TRBV7-6 and TRBJ2-4; a weak D match, TRBD1 (7 bases). The end of the DNA is better explained by TRBJ2-5, so the J call may be wrong. This CDR3 region has 14 residues. Germline assignment: CDR1 SGHVS and CDR2 FNYEAQ. The CDR3, as DNA: TGTGCTAGCAGCATCACTCAGGGGGGAGAGACCCAGTACTTC. Its protein product is CASSITQGGETQYF.

The chain recombines TRBV6-1 with TRBJ2-6; 7 nucleotides agree with TRBD1. The better agreement between TRBJ2-7 and the DNA end casts doubt on the J call. The length of the CDR3 is 15 residues. Germline assignment: CDR1 MNHNS and CDR2 SASEGT. The CDR3 coding sequence is TGTGCCAGCAGTGAAGTTAGCCAGGGGGCCTACGAGCAGTACTTC. Its protein product is CASSEVSQGAYEQYF.

V is TRBV11-3 and J is TRBJ2-3; D is tentatively TRBD1 or TRBD2 (5 bases each). CDR3 length: 14 residues. Germline-derived CDR1 and CDR2 are SGHNT and YENEEA. Trimming shortened V by 0 bases and J by 3 bases, and 7 bases separated the two germline ends. The CDR3 loop reads CASSLDGATDTQYF. The CDR3 DNA sequence: TGTGCCAGCAGCTTAGACGGGGCTACAGATACGCAGTATTTT.

To note about this clonotype: Because the CDR3 is missing its conserved closing phenylalanine or tryptophan, this is likely a read error. The DNA is left out, because the CDR3 cannot be placed on it with certainty; the CDR3 is given as TCRdb lists it. This chain links TRBV6-2 or TRBV6-3 with TRBJ2-1. Counting both end residues, the CDR3 totals 15 amino acids. From germline, CDR1 is MNHEY and CDR2 SVGEGT. The CDR3: CASSYEAYYGYTFGS.

The chain combines TRBV7-4 with TRBJ2-7; 9 nucleotides agree with TRBD1. The DNA matches TRBJ1-2 better at its end, which makes the J call doubtful. There are 15 residues in the CDR3. CDR1 and CDR2 from the germline V gene are SGHVT and SQSDAQ. CDR3 sequence reads: CASSLNGQGYGGYTF. CDR3 nucleotides: TGTGCCAGCAGCTTAAATGGACAGGGGTATGGAGGCTACACCTTC.